This TCR beta chain was captured by sequencing in a study of circulating CD8 cells and anti-PD-1 response in melanoma. Study-level information: Response groups: complete/partial responders versus stable/progressive non-responders. Findings of the study overall: No tumor material was available, so peptide assays assessed reactivity. Subset repertoires were largely private at M1, with under 7.5% shared. Patients included both untreated and previously treated individuals.

By share of the sample, this clonotype is medium-sized. What it binds is not known. The QIAseq Immune Repertoire TCR panel built the libraries from approximately 15 ng of total RNA. Each CDR3 protein is one row after TCRdb ran MiXCR on the reads. Here the sample spans 2,500 or so distinct CDR3 sequences, 6% to 7% being singletons. From live CD3+CD8+TCRalphabeta+ cells, four PD-1 and/or TIGIT subsets were sorted. Germline V gene data show CDR1 as KGHSY and CDR2 as FQNENV. V was trimmed by 0 bases and J by 0 bases, leaving 9 bases between them. The CDR3 has 15 amino acids. This TCR derives from a human donor with melanoma. The chain uses TRBV16 and TRBJ2-7; D call uncertain. Sequenced material: CD8+ T cells from PBMCs, taken at baseline or after one month of anti-PD-1 therapy (not recorded which). Here the CDR3 reads CASSQSLGPSYEQYF. The CDR3 DNA reads as TGTGCCAGCAGCCAATCGCTCGGACCCTCCTACGAGCAGTACTTC.